A single sample gave rise to the 17 T cell receptor beta chains below, sequenced in a study of blood T cell repertoires in COVID-19. This table comes from immunoSEQ multiplex PCR, and its TCRdb copy is limited to in-frame clones, with some not included. The sample records 490,000 or so clones, approximately 90% being singletons. The sequencing sample was made of PBMCs or T cells enriched from blood (not recorded which). The origin of the receptors is an older woman who had recovered from COVID-19.

The gene calls are TRBV7-7 and TRBJ1-5, with 8 bases fitting TRBD1. V gave up 7 bases and J gave up 2 bases; unmatched junction bases: 7. The CDR3 is made up of 15 amino acids. Germline V CDR1 and CDR2: SSHAT, FNYEAQ (reference sequence). CDR3 nucleotides: TGTGCCAGCACTACTCCGGGACAGGGCAATCAGCCCCAGCATTTT. As protein: CASTTPGQGNQPQHF.

V is TRBV6-5 and J is TRBJ2-7; 7 bases agree with TRBD1. Losses at the gene ends were 6 bases for V and 4 bases for J; bases not matched to a gene: 6. The germline V gene encodes CDR1 MNHEY and CDR2 SVGAGI. The CDR3 has 13 amino acids. The CDR3 DNA follows: TGTGCCAGCAGGATCGGGACAGCATACGAGCAGTACTTC. This encodes CASRIGTAYEQYF.

The J gene is TRBJ1-1, the V gene TRBV6-5; TRBD1 agrees at 8 bases. From germline, CDR1 is MNHEY and CDR2 SVGAGI. CDR3 size: 16 residues. With 2 bases clipped from V and 1 base from J, the junction kept 6 bases outside the gene matches. CDR3 in amino acids: CASSYRAGGTNTEAFF. In DNA form, the CDR3 reads TGTGCCAGCAGTTACCGGGCAGGGGGCACGAACACTGAAGCTTTCTTT.

This clone is a singleton in its sample. The V call is TRBV18, the J call TRBJ1-5; no definite D call. Germline lookup yields CDR1 KGHSH and CDR2 LQKENI. The CDR3 loop spans 12 amino acids. Trimming left V 5 bases short and J 4 bases short, with 6 bases between. The CDR3, as DNA: TGTGCCAGCTCAGACATGAATCAGCCCCAGCATTTT. This encodes CASSDMNQPQHF. The full variable domain, in which reference TRBV18 and TRBJ1-5 provide the parts outside the CDR3, is NAGVMQNPRHLVRRRGQEARLRCSPMKGHSHVYWYRQLPEEGLKFMVYLQKENIIDESGMPKERFSAEFPKEGPSILRIQQVVRGDSAAYFCASSDMNQPQHFGDGTRLSIL.

The chain couples TRBV6-1 to TRBJ2-7; TRBD1 might be the D (5 bases). V lost 3 bases to trimming and J lost 2 bases, with 8 bases between them. CDR1 and CDR2 (germline): MNHNS, SASEGT. The CDR3 has 13 residues. Written as DNA, the CDR3 is TGTGCCAGCAGTGACAACAGGCCCTACGAGCAGTACGTC. It codes for CASSDNRPYEQYV.

Points on this clone: Additional DNA sequences in this sample encode the identical CDR3. The chain carries TRBV5-1 and TRBJ2-3; 8 positions agree with TRBD2. The germline CDR1 and CDR2 sequences are SGHRS and YFSETQ. The junction had 7 bases not matched to a gene; V was cut back by 3 bases and J by 4 bases. The CDR3 loop spans 15 amino acids. CDR3 sequence reads: CASSSSGGPADTQYF. The CDR3 DNA sequence: TGCGCCAGCAGCTCTTCGGGGGGGCCAGCAGATACGCAGTATTTT.

V is TRBV19 and J is TRBJ2-7, with D possibly being TRBD2 (7 bases). The length of the CDR3 is 15 residues. Between the trimmed V and J ends, which lost 0 bases and 5 bases, there was a span of 14 bases. Germline CDR1 reads LNHDA; CDR2 reads SQIVND (reference sequence). CDR3 DNA: TGTGCCAGTAGTATAGACGGGGGGCCTTGGGACGAGCAGTACGTC. It encodes CASSIDGGPWDEQYV.

V is TRBV2 and J is TRBJ1-2; D unresolved. Germline V lookup: CDR1 SNHLY, CDR2 FYNNEI. V dropped 6 bases and J dropped 7 bases, with 9 bases sitting between them. This CDR3 is built from 11 residues. CDR3 DNA: TGTGCCAGCAGCCTCCTAGGTGGCTACACCTTC. It specifies CASSLLGGYTF.

The genes are TRBV10-1 and TRBJ2-3, with D possibly TRBD2 on 6 matching bases. Germline V gene data show CDR1 as WNHNN and CDR2 as SYGVQD (reference sequence). Trimming stripped 3 bases from V and 1 base from J, with 8 bases between. This CDR3 has 14 residues. The CDR3 DNA reads TGCGCCAGCAGTGATGGCGGGGGCACAGATACGCAGTATTTT. This codes for CASSDGGGTDTQYF.

The CDR3 sequence is CASSLSREYGYTF. CDR3 bases: TGCGCCAGCAGCTTGTCCAGGGAATATGGCTACACCTTC. V and J are TRBV5-1 and TRBJ1-2; a weak D match, TRBD1 (5 bases). Trimming pared 1 base from V and 5 bases from J, leaving 9 bases between. CDR1 SGHRS and CDR2 YFSETQ come from the germline V gene. CDR3 length equals 13 residues.

This clone was recorded only once. The genes are TRBV20-1 and TRBJ1-4, with unresolved D. This CDR3 is 14 amino acids long. Germline CDR1 DFQATT, CDR2 SNEGSKA (reference sequence). Deletions cut 3 bases from V and 5 bases from J, with 13 bases between. The CDR3 DNA is TGCAGTGCTAGTCTGGCCAGGTTGAATGAAAAACTGTTTTTT. Encoded protein: CSASLARLNEKLFF.

The table lists this clone with a count of one. V usage is TRBV7-6 and J usage is TRBJ2-3; perhaps TRBD1 as D (5 bases). V lost 1 base to trimming and J lost 2 bases, with 13 bases between them. The CDR3 covers 16 residues. Germline V gene sequence: CDR1 SGHVS, CDR2 FNYEAQ. The CDR3 here is CASSLGPRQPTDTQYF. DNA of the CDR3: TGTGCCAGCAGCTTAGGGCCGCGACAGCCCACAGATACGCAGTATTTT.

This clone was seen only once. The chain is built from TRBV3-1 (or the pseudogene TRBV3-2) and TRBJ1-4; 7 positions agree with TRBD1. Germline V gene lookup returns CDR1 LGHDT and CDR2 YNNKEL (reference sequence). The CDR3 totals 16 residues. V dropped 1 base and J dropped 5; count of bases not matched to a gene: 7. CDR3 sequence reads: CASSQGWGQQNEKLFF. The CDR3, as DNA: TGTGCCAGCAGCCAAGGGTGGGGACAGCAAAATGAAAAACTGTTTTTT.

The rearrangement joins TRBV5-1 to TRBJ2-3; 7 bases agree with TRBD1. The CDR3 has 15 residues. V shed 0 bases and J 4 bases; nucleotides not matched to a gene: 5. Germline loops: CDR1 SGHRS, CDR2 YFSETQ. The CDR3, as DNA: TGCGCCAGCAGCTTGGTGACAGGGCCGGCAGATACGCAGTATTTT. Amino acid sequence: CASSLVTGPADTQYF.

In this sample, this clone turned up a few times. The chain carries TRBV10-2 and TRBJ2-7; TRBD2 matches at 8 bases. V was pared by 3 bases and J by 5 bases, with 6 bases of the junction left unmatched. CDR1 is WSHSY, CDR2 SAAADI, per germline. The CDR3 consists of 14 residues. The CDR3 sequence is CASSEGGSGDEQYV. Written as DNA, the CDR3 is TGCGCCAGCAGTGAAGGGGGTAGCGGGGACGAGCAGTACGTC.

The V call is TRBV5-1, the J call TRBJ2-5; 7 positions agree with TRBD1. CDR1 is SGHRS, CDR2 YFSETQ, per germline. Losses at the gene ends were 0 bases for V and 7 bases for J; bases not matched to a gene: 12. The CDR3 length is 16 residues. CDR3 in DNA: TGCGCCAGCAGCTTGGCCCGGACAGGTGGCCAGGGGACCCAGTACTTC. Amino acid sequence: CASSLARTGGQGTQYF.

This chain joins TRBV23-1 and TRBJ2-3; perhaps TRBD2 as D (7 bases). TRBV23-1 counts as an open reading frame of uncertain function. The CDR3 runs 16 residues. The V and J ends lost 2 bases and 2 bases respectively, with 14 bases between them. CDR3 DNA: TGCGCCAGCAGTCAAACGGGGGGCCCCCACACAGATACGCAGTATTTT. This translates into CASSQTGGPHTDTQYF.